Described below is a single T cell receptor beta chain sequence and its context. Its antigen target is currently unknown. Base quality data are lacking; no much larger clone is found one base away. TCRbeta CDR3 regions were amplified from genomic DNA by means of the immunoSEQ Assay, a bias-controlled multiplex PCR. The authors' analysis ran thus. Nucleated cell counts per sample were estimated from amplification of reference gene primers within the assay. Sequence reads were collapsed and filtered to measure the absolute abundance of every unique TCRbeta CDR3 rearrangement. For each sample, productive Simpson clonality was calculated as the square root of Simpson's diversity index over productive rearrangements. In TCRdb, the immuneACCESS table is reduced to in-frame sequences with V and J assigned. These tables do not hold every clone; where another copy was compared, an unresolved V gene accounts for under half, and the others remain unexplained. D and trimming come from the DNA, and the V and J calls and clone size come from that table. This sample comprises 140,000 to 150,000 clones, approximately 90% of them detected only once. Over 10% of the sample comes from the top ten.

One collaborating source in Seattle enrolled patients while the patients were actively infected and followed the patients over time throughout the course of disease. Collaborating institutions collected whole blood in K2EDTA tubes following their own protocols. For TCRbeta analysis, collaborators shipped samples in one of three forms: frozen whole blood, isolated PBMCs, or DNA extracted from either of those sample types. This sample was included in a study of blood T cell repertoires in COVID-19 (dated by TCRdb to 2020 to 2022). For the study in its entirety: Samples from collaborators originated in the United States, Italy and Spain and spanned both the acute and convalescent phases of COVID-19. The material from the prospective study consisted of cDNA or gDNA derived from T cells, B-cell-depleted T cells, or PBMCs. Deeply sampled blood TCRbeta repertoires from subjects exposed to, actively infected with, or recovered from COVID-19 were included in the dataset. The repertoires were made available in a free public database intended to serve as a resource for research on the immune response to SARS-CoV-2. Samples came from the ongoing ImmuneRACE study (first 160 participants) plus 1,254 subjects from 6 global collaborators. Nearly every sample came with metadata listing a de-identified subject ID, COVID-19 status, age in years and sex. HLA class I and class II types, where available, came from metadata supplied by the sample provider rather than from assay-based typing.

The full study reports these points: How much clinical and demographic metadata was included differed by source and by participant, and the metadata was provided uncurated.

This sequence originates from a man younger than 35 with COVID-19, enrolled during active disease. What was sequenced was peripheral blood.

The DNA reads TGTGCCAGCAGTTCGGACAGGGCCGGGTATTCACCCCTCCACTTT. Translation gives CASSSDRAGYSPLHF. The chain is made from TRBV27 and TRBJ1-6; 8 nucleotides in the junction match TRBD1. From a lookup of the germline V gene (reference sequence), CDR1 and CDR2 are MNHEY and SMNVEV. The CDR3, cysteine through phenylalanine, is 15 amino acids long. Only the CDR3 portion is preserved as DNA: 45 bases, with reading frame beginning at the first base. V trim: 4 bases; J trim: 8 bases; unmatched bases: 7.